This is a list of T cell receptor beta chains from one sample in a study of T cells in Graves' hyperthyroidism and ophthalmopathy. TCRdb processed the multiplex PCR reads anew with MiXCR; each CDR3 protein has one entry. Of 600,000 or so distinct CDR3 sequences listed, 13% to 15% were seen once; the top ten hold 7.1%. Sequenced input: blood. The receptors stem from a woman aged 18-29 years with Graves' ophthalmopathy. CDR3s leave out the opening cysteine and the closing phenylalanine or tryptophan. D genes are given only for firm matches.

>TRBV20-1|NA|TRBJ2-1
SARTGINEQF
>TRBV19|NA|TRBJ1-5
ASSSGAGVRNQPQH
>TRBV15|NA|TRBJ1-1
ATSSGRAMNTEAF
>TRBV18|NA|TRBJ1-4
ASSPPGVGEKLF
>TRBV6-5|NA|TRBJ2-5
ASSYHSGGGETQY
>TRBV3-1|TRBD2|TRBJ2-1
ASSQVWGKAGVYNEQF
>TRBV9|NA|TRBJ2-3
ASSAKITDTQY
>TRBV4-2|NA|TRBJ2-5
ASSQDGSRQETQY
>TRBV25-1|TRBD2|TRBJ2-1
ASSDWGLASDNEQF
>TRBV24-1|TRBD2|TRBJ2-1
ATSDLHGTTINEQF
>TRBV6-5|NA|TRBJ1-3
ASSYSGSGNTIY
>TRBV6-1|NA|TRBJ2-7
ATGPRIREQY
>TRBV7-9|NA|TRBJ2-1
ASSYRRIRGSDEQF